The 19 T cell receptor beta chains listed next were all sequenced from one sample in a study of blood T cell repertoires in COVID-19. Sequenced by immunoSEQ multiplex PCR; TCRdb stores in-frame clones only, minus some. The sample shows tens of thousands of clones, 65% to 90% of them seen only once. The sample comprised peripheral blood. The source is a man in his 60s with acute or convalescent COVID-19.

The CDR3 nucleotides are TGCGCCAGCAGCCAAGATTGGGGGCCCAATCAGCCCCAGCATTTT. Protein sequence: CASSQDWGPNQPQHF. The chain joins TRBV4-1 to TRBJ1-5; a possible D gene is TRBD1 (6 bases). Per the germline V gene, CDR1 is MGHRA and CDR2 is YSYEKL. The CDR3 sequence is 15 residues long. The V and J ends lost 0 bases and 3 bases respectively, with 9 bases between them.

The chain recombines TRBV2 with TRBJ2-5; tentative D call: TRBD1 (7 bases). V was shortened by 6 bases and J by 1 base, with 12 bases between the two germline ends. This CDR3 comprises 14 residues. The germline V gene has CDR1 SNHLY and CDR2 FYNNEI. This chain's CDR3 is CASSLQGGQETQYF. CDR3 DNA: TGTGCCAGCAGCCTTCAGGGGGGCCAAGAGACCCAGTACTTC.

The V call is TRBV5-1, the J call TRBJ2-5, with 7 bases aligning to TRBD2. Germline assignment: CDR1 SGHRS and CDR2 YFSETQ. This CDR3 comprises 17 residues. V lost 0 bases, J lost 4 bases, and 12 bases stayed unmatched. As DNA, the CDR3 is TGCGCCAGCAGCTTGGGGGCGGGAGTAGGTCTCTCAGAGACCCAGTACTTC. It is translated as CASSLGAGVGLSETQYF.

V gene TRBV6-2 or TRBV6-3 combines with J gene TRBJ1-2, with D unresolved. The CDR3 loop spans 13 amino acids. Germline V gives CDR1 MNHEY, CDR2 SVGEGT. The V and J ends lost 2 bases and 8 bases respectively, with 12 bases between them. The CDR3 DNA reads TGTGCCAGCAGTTACGGGAGCTTGAAAGGCTACACCTTC. This codes for CASSYGSLKGYTF.

The chain employs TRBV5-1 and TRBJ1-4, with 8 positions matching TRBD1. The V gene end was trimmed by 0 bases and the J gene end by 3 bases; junction bases not matched to a gene: 4. In germline, CDR1 is SGHRS, CDR2 YFSETQ. The CDR3 is made up of 16 amino acids. This CDR3 reads CASSLVPGQANEKLFF. The CDR3 region has the DNA TGCGCCAGCAGCTTGGTACCGGGACAGGCTAATGAAAAACTGTTTTTT.

The chain employs TRBV7-9 and TRBJ2-1; 9 bases are a match to TRBD1. The CDR3 has 17 amino acids. The trim removed 0 bases at V and 8 bases at J, leaving 11 bases unmatched. The V gene's germline CDR1 is SEHNR and CDR2 FQNEAQ (reference sequence). This chain's CDR3 is CASSLAHGRTGADEQFF. The CDR3 DNA sequence: TGTGCCAGCAGCTTAGCCCACGGTAGGACAGGGGCGGATGAGCAGTTCTTC.

The chain couples TRBV6-5 to TRBJ1-4; D remains ambiguous. Germline CDR1 MNHEY, CDR2 SVGAGI. V was cut by 0 bases and J by 5 bases, with 7 bases left in between. CDR3 length equals 14 residues. The CDR3 bases are TGTGCCAGCAGTTACTCGAGAGGGAATGAAAAACTGTTTTTT. As protein: CASSYSRGNEKLFF.

V is TRBV19 and J is TRBJ1-3, with D maybe TRBD1 (6 bases). V was cut by 4 bases and J by 4 bases, with 8 bases left in between. The CDR3 contains 13 residues. The germline CDR1 and CDR2 sequences are LNHDA and SQIVND (reference sequence). CDR3 sequence: CASSTGAGNTIYF. The CDR3 DNA follows: TGTGCCAGTAGTACAGGGGCCGGAAACACCATATATTTT.

V usage is TRBV6-5 and J usage is TRBJ1-1; D is undetermined. V dropped 5 bases and J dropped 10 bases, with 14 bases sitting between them. Germline V gene sequence: CDR1 MNHEY, CDR2 SVGAGI. The CDR3 totals 12 residues. The CDR3 reads CASSKDTQAAFF. Here the CDR3 DNA reads TGTGCCAGCAGTAAGGATACTCAGGCAGCTTTCTTT.

The V gene is TRBV12-3 or TRBV12-4, the J gene TRBJ1-2; possible D gene TRBD1, 6 bases. The CDR3 has 12 residues. Trimming shortened V by 7 bases and J by 7 bases, and 13 bases separated the two germline ends. The CDR3 bases are TGTGCCAGCACCTCGACAGGCCTTGGCTACACCTTC. Residues: CASTSTGLGYTF.

This chain links TRBV11-2 with TRBJ2-3; 7 positions agree with TRBD2. From germline, CDR1 is SGHAT and CDR2 FQNNGV. V was clipped by 7 bases and J by 1 base; unmatched bases: 2. The CDR3 totals 13 residues. In nucleotides, the CDR3 is TGTGCCAGCACGGCGGGGGGCACAGATACGCAGTATTTT. Encoded protein: CASTAGGTDTQYF.

V is TRBV28 and J is TRBJ1-2, with 7 bases matching TRBD1. V lost 8 bases, J lost 2 bases, and 5 bases stayed unmatched. The CDR3 has 13 residues. Looked up from germline, CDR1 is MDHEN and CDR2 is SYDVKM. The CDR3 region is CASQPGGNYGYTF. CDR3 DNA: TGTGCCAGCCAACCAGGGGGGAACTATGGCTACACCTTC.

This rearrangement joins TRBV5-6 to TRBJ1-3, with TRBD1 matching over 7 bases. This CDR3 is built from 16 residues. Germline V gene data show CDR1 as SGHDT and CDR2 as YYEEEE. V shed 3 bases, J shed 4 bases, and the junction held 10 bases outside the gene matches. The CDR3 here is CASSWKGQRWGNTIYF. The CDR3 nucleotides are TGTGCCAGCAGCTGGAAGGGACAGCGGTGGGGAAACACCATATATTTT.

This clone showed up just once. This chain joins TRBV10-3 and TRBJ1-1; 7 bases line up with TRBD1. With 6 bases clipped from V and 4 bases from J, the junction kept 5 bases outside the gene matches. Per germline, CDR1 ENHRY and CDR2 SYGVKD. This CDR3 is 13 amino acids long. The CDR3 coding sequence is TGTGCCATCAGAACACAGGGGAGCACTGAAGCTTTCTTT. It yields the protein CAIRTQGSTEAFF.

The rearrangement links TRBV2 to TRBJ1-6, with 8 bases fitting TRBD1. Germline V gene sequence: CDR1 SNHLY, CDR2 FYNNEI. The CDR3 totals 16 residues. V dropped 6 bases and J dropped 5; count of bases not matched to a gene: 9. CDR3 residues: CASRDPDRGHNSPLHF. The CDR3 DNA reads as TGTGCCAGCAGAGACCCCGACAGGGGCCATAATTCACCCCTCCACTTT.

The chain couples TRBV15 to TRBJ1-3; possible D gene TRBD1, 5 bases. Trimming pared 3 bases from V and 0 bases from J, leaving 12 bases between. The CDR3 extends over 16 amino acids. From germline, CDR1 is LNHNV and CDR2 YYDKDF (reference sequence). The CDR3 region has the DNA TGTGCCACCAGCAGCCTCGACAGCTTCTCTGGAAACACCATATATTTT. Translated, it gives CATSSLDSFSGNTIYF.

CDR3 in amino acids: CASSRGAPGLAYNEQFF. CDR3 DNA: TGTGCCAGCAGCCGTGGCGCTCCGGGACTAGCCTACAATGAGCAGTTCTTC. The chain carries TRBV9 and TRBJ2-1; 8 bases match TRBD2. The germline gives CDR1 SGDLS, CDR2 YYNGEE. V lost 4 bases to trimming and J lost 2 bases; unmatched junction nucleotides: 11. The CDR3 covers 17 residues.

This sequence joins TRBV27 and TRBJ2-2; 8 nucleotides line up with TRBD1. Germline V gene data show CDR1 as MNHEY and CDR2 as SMNVEV (reference sequence). This CDR3 comprises 16 residues. Germline trimming cut 5 bases from V and 5 bases from J; bases unmatched to any gene: 10. The CDR3 bases are TGTGCCAGCAGTAAAAGCCAGGGGGCGGGAACCGGGGAGCTGTTTTTT. As protein: CASSKSQGAGTGELFF.

The chain uses TRBV5-6 and TRBJ2-7; D is perhaps TRBD1 (5 bases). CDR1 and CDR2 (germline): SGHDT, YYEEEE. V shed 2 bases and J shed 6 bases, with 9 bases lying between them. The CDR3 spans 12 residues. The CDR3 loop reads CASSFMTAEQYF. In nucleotides, the CDR3 is TGTGCCAGCAGCTTCATGACAGCCGAGCAGTACTTC.